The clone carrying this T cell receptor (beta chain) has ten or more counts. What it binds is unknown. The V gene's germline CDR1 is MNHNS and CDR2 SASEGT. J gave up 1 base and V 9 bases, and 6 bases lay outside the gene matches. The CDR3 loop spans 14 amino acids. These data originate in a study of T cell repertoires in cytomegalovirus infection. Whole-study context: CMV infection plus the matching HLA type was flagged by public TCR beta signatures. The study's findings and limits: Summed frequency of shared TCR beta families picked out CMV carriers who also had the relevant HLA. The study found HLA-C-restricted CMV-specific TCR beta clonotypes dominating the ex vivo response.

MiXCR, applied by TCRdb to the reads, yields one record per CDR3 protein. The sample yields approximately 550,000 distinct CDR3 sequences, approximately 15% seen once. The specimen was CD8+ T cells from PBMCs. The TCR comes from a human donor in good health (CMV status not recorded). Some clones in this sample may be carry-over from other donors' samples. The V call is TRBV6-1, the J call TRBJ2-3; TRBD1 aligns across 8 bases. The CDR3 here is CASDAGQGTDTQYF. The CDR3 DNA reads TGTGCCAGTGACGCGGGACAGGGCACAGATACGCAGTATTTT.